This TCR beta chain was captured in a study of cytomegalovirus exposure and HLA in healthy donors. Study conclusions and caveats: Rarity held for most TCR sequences, but there were some public TCRs that occurred in many donors. Later analysis showed TCR association rates varying by HLA locus, highest for DRB1 and lowest for HLA-C. Analysis performed later showed TCR beta chains linked to HLA being more clonally expanded than equally common others.

As to this clone: Its antigen is currently unknown.

Losses at the gene ends were 5 bases for V and 2 bases for J; bases not matched to a gene: 4. The germline V gene has CDR1 SGHKS and CDR2 YYEKEE (reference sequence). CDR3 length equals 13 residues. PCR primers comprised 60 Vbeta and 13 Jbeta primers. The repertoire was sequenced with immunoSEQ multiplex PCR; TCRdb's copy has only in-frame clones and lacks some. The sample shows more than 85,000 clones, around 73% of them seen only once. The receptor was derived from a man aged 30-40 years in good health and CMV-seronegative. V and J are TRBV5-5 and TRBJ2-7, with TRBD2 identical over 7 bases. Material: PBMCs. CDR3: CASSYGLAYEQYF. The DNA of the CDR3 is TGTGCCAGCAGTTACGGACTAGCCTACGAGCAGTACTTC.